This T cell receptor beta chain was identified during a study of CD4 T cells in relation to SARS-CoV-2 and coronaviruses. Looked up from germline, CDR1 is SGHTA and CDR2 is FQGNSA. Deletions cut 4 bases from V and 2 bases from J, with 14 bases between. The CDR3 sequence is 15 residues long. Sequencing used immunoSEQ multiplex PCR; TCRdb keeps in-frame clones, though not all of them. The table has tens of thousands of clones, 77% seen once; the top ten hold roughly 3%. Of note for this clone: Its antigen is unidentified.

This TCR was recovered from an adult with COVID-19. V usage is TRBV7-2 and J usage is TRBJ2-5; D could derive from TRBD1 or TRBD2 (5 bases each). Sequencing used memory CD4+ T cells from PBMCs, cultured in vitro. The DNA for the CDR3 is TGTGCCAGCAGCTCCACCGGGACGAGACAAGAGACCCAGTACTTC. Translated, it gives CASSSTGTRQETQYF.